Shown below are 6 T cell receptor beta chains from a single sample sequenced in a study of T cells in tuberculosis. Time point described: new active TB diagnosis, blood taken before or within 7 days of starting treatment. Clones were read by immunoSEQ multiplex PCR, and TCRdb kept only the in-frame ones, dropping some. Here the sample spans about 49,000 clones, about 96% being singletons. The specimen was PBMCs, collected at tuberculosis diagnosis. The source is an adult with tuberculosis.

The CDR3 loop reads CASSLLPEVSSYNEQFF. DNA for the CDR3: TGTGCCAGCAGCCTCCTTCCGGAGGTAAGCTCCTACAATGAGCAGTTCTTC. The rearrangement links TRBV5-4 to TRBJ2-1, with D perhaps TRBD2 (5 bases). The CDR3 spans 17 residues. V was clipped by 4 bases and J by 0 bases, with 17 bases between them. CDR1 SGHNT and CDR2 YYREEE come from the germline V gene (reference sequence). Variable domain in full (rest from reference TRBV5-4 and TRBJ2-1): ETGVTQSPTHLIKTRGQQVTLRCSSQSGHNTVSWYQQALGQGPQFIFQYYREEENGRGNFPPRFSGLQFPNYSSELNVNALELDDSALYLCASSLLPEVSSYNEQFFGPGTRLTVL.

The chain recombines TRBV18 with TRBJ1-2, with D tentatively TRBD1 (5 bases). The CDR3 sequence is 12 residues long. The germline CDR1 and CDR2 sequences are KGHSH and LQKENI. Trimming left V 0 bases short and J 7 bases short, with 6 bases between. The CDR3 spells CASSPPQGGYTF. The CDR3 nucleotides are TGTGCCAGCTCACCACCGCAGGGTGGCTACACCTTC.

The CDR3: CASSKMDREVDYGYTF. CDR3 nucleotides: TGTGCCAGCAGCAAAATGGACAGGGAGGTCGACTATGGCTACACCTTC. The chain recombines TRBV21-1 with TRBJ1-2; TRBD1, as called in the table, went unchecked against the DNA. TRBV21-1 is labeled a pseudogene. The CDR3 runs to 16 residues.

This rearrangement joins TRBV18 to TRBJ1-2, with D perhaps matching TRBD1 (5 bases). This CDR3 is 13 amino acids long. Germline lookup yields CDR1 KGHSH and CDR2 LQKENI. Between the trimmed V and J ends, which lost 3 bases and 4 bases, there was a span of 9 bases. The CDR3 protein is CASSPHRFYGYTF. CDR3 nucleotide sequence: TGTGCCAGCTCACCCCACAGGTTCTATGGCTACACCTTC.

The chain joins TRBV7-2 to TRBJ2-3; 7 bases are a match to TRBD2. V was pared by 1 base and J by 7 bases, with 8 bases of the junction left unmatched. The CDR3 runs 15 residues. The V gene's germline CDR1 is SGHTA and CDR2 FQGNSA. The CDR3 DNA follows: TGTGCCAGCAGCTTAGGGGGAGGGTTGAGGCATACGCAGTATTTT. Encoded protein: CASSLGGGLRHTQYF.

This clone was detected only a few times. DNA for the CDR3: TGTGCCAGCAGCTCCCAAGCCTTCCGGGACAGGTCCTACGAGCAGTACTTC. Protein sequence: CASSSQAFRDRSYEQYF. The genes are TRBV7-6 and TRBJ2-7, with 8 bases that match TRBD1. The length of the CDR3 is 17 residues. V lost 4 bases, J lost 1 base, and 12 bases stayed unmatched. The germline CDR1 and CDR2 sequences are SGHVS and FNYEAQ.